This TCR beta chain was identified in a study of blood T cells in healthy people across ages. The germline V gene has CDR1 SGHRS and CDR2 YFSETQ. V gave up 0 bases and J gave up 4 bases, with 13 bases separating them. The CDR3 is 15 amino acids. A sample-barcoded 5' primer and a J-beta primer mix were used in a second PCR of roughly 7 to 11 cycles. TCRdb fed the 5' RACE reads into MiXCR, producing one record per CDR3 protein. The table lists roughly 560,000 distinct CDR3 sequences, approximately 25% of them singletons. The sample also formed part of further work on T cells of mothers and their children. That work adds: Every microgram of extracted RNA entered cDNA synthesis, approximately 1.5 ug per 15 ul.

The sequencing input was blood. The TCR originated in a boy younger than 18 in good health. This sequence joins TRBV5-1 and TRBJ2-5, with D perhaps matching TRBD2 (7 bases). The DNA of the CDR3 is TGCGCCAGCAGCTTGGGCCAGGGGAGGGGAGAGACCCAGTACTTC. This encodes CASSLGQGRGETQYF.